The clone carrying this T cell receptor beta chain was seen only a few times. The data stem from a study of blood T cells in healthy people across ages. CDR1 MNHNS and CDR2 SASEGT come from the germline V gene. V lost 6 bases and J 3 bases, leaving 27 bases between the germline ends. The CDR3 totals 18 residues. Using a J-beta primer mix together with a sample-barcoded 5' primer, a second PCR was run for about 7 to 12 cycles. TCRdb fed the 5' RACE reads into MiXCR, producing one record per CDR3 protein. The table records 750,000 to 950,000 distinct CDR3 sequences, roughly 24% of them present only once. The data were also submitted as part of a second study, on T cells of mothers and their children. This second report adds: Over 9.5 million reads per mother and some 3 million per child were obtained.

The chain links TRBV6-1 to TRBJ2-7, with D maybe TRBD1 (8 bases). Source material: blood. This sequence was found in a boy under 18 in good health. The DNA of the CDR3 is TGTGCCAGCAGCCCGGGGGCACGCCCGGACAGGGACTACTACGAGCAGTACTTC. Protein product: CASSPGARPDRDYYEQYF.